The 8 T cell receptor beta chains given below trace back to one sample, sequenced in a study of shared clonotypes between healthy human individuals (dated by TCRdb to about 2020). Library construction relied on the immunoSEQ multiplex PCR assay. In its TCRdb copy, this immuneACCESS table keeps in-frame sequences only and misses some clones. Where compared with another copy, unresolved V genes explain less than half of these, and the others have no known cause. The sample data list about 1 million clones, and 65% to 75% of these were observed just once. About 1.5% of the sample is held by the ten biggest clonotypes. The sample comprised memory CD4+ T cells sorted from blood. In light of the paper, this sample's cell subset or site label describes: CD45RA-negative fraction. Every receptor here comes from a man aged 18 to 30 in good health.

Only one count was recorded for this clone. The chain couples TRBV6-1 to TRBJ2-1, with TRBD1 matching 9 bases. V was clipped by 2 bases and J by 9 bases; unmatched bases: 11. This CDR3 spans 16 amino acids. Germline-derived CDR1 and CDR2 are MNHNS and SASEGT. CDR3 residues: CASSEQADRGSGEQFF. DNA of the CDR3: TGTGCCAGCAGTGAACAGGCGGACAGGGGTTCCGGTGAGCAGTTCTTC.

CDR3 nucleotides: TGTGCCTCTTTGACAGGGGCTCAAGCTGGAAACACCATATATTTT. Residues: CASLTGAQAGNTIYF. This sequence joins TRBV10-3 and TRBJ1-3, with 8 bases identical to TRBD1. CDR1 is ENHRY and CDR2 is SYGVKD in the germline V gene. The CDR3 spans 15 residues. V shed 11 bases and J 2 bases; nucleotides not matched to a gene: 11.

The rearrangement joins TRBV5-3 to TRBJ2-7; D might be TRBD2 (6 bases). TRBV5-3 is an open reading frame whose function is uncertain. The CDR3 consists of 14 residues. V shed 4 bases and J shed 4 bases, with 15 bases lying between them. CDR3: CARSPEGWPYEQYF. As DNA, the CDR3 is TGTGCCAGAAGCCCGGAGGGGTGGCCTTACGAGCAGTACTTC.

This sequence joins TRBV4-2 and TRBJ2-3; D perhaps matches TRBD2 (5 bases). The CDR3 is made up of 15 amino acids. Looked up from germline, CDR1 is LGHNA and CDR2 is YNFKEQ. Trimming removed 1 base from V and 3 bases from J, with 11 bases in between. The CDR3 region has the DNA TGTGCCAGCAGCCAAGTGAAACTAGAGACAGATACGCAGTATTTT. Its translation is CASSQVKLETDTQYF.

The gene calls are TRBV14 and TRBJ2-3, with 12 bases that match TRBD2. Trimming cost V 5 bases and J 3 bases; bases outside gene matches: 12. The germline V gene encodes CDR1 SGHDN and CDR2 FVKESK. The CDR3 loop spans 18 amino acids. The CDR3 spells CASSKGLAGSQGTDTQYF. The CDR3 bases are TGTGCCAGCAGCAAAGGACTAGCGGGGTCCCAGGGGACAGATACGCAGTATTTT.

This clone turned up a few times. The chain couples TRBV4-3 to TRBJ2-1; D call uncertain. The CDR3 totals 16 residues. The germline V gene has CDR1 LGHNA and CDR2 YSLEER. The ends were cut back, 0 bases at V and 4 bases at J, with 13 bases in the middle. The CDR3 region is CASSQDHPIAYNEQFF. CDR3 DNA: TGCGCCAGCAGCCAAGATCACCCAATAGCTTACAATGAGCAGTTCTTC.

The chain couples TRBV2 to TRBJ2-1; unclear D gene. The V gene's germline CDR1 is SNHLY and CDR2 FYNNEI. This CDR3 spans 11 amino acids. V gave up 4 bases and J gave up 9 bases, with 7 bases separating them. The chain's CDR3 is CASSVFTEQFF. In DNA, the CDR3 is TGTGCCAGCAGTGTGTTTACTGAGCAGTTCTTC.

This chain uses TRBV9 with TRBJ2-4; 7 bases match TRBD1. The CDR3 spans 13 residues. Germline loops: CDR1 SGDLS, CDR2 YYNGEE. Unmatched junction bases numbered 4, after V lost 2 bases and J lost 8 bases. CDR3 region: CASSVYQGDIQYF. CDR3 DNA: TGTGCCAGCAGCGTTTACCAGGGGGACATTCAGTACTTC.